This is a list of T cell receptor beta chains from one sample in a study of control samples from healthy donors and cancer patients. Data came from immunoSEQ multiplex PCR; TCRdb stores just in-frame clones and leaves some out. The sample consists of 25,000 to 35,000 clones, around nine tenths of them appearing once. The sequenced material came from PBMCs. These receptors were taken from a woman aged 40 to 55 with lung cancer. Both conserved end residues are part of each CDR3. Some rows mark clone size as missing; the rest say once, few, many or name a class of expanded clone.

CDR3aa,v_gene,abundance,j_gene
CATLPPGWRLGGYTF,TRBV19,once,TRBJ1-2
CASSEIIGQETQYF,TRBV2,.,TRBJ2-5
CASSQGVTYNSPLHF,TRBV14,.,TRBJ1-6
CASRPWGPTEAFF,TRBV13,.,TRBJ1-1
CASSVASQGGNTQYF,TRBV9,.,TRBJ2-3
CASSFPPGPNQPQHF,TRBV19,.,TRBJ1-5
CASSLVGLGSPLHF,TRBV5-8,.,TRBJ1-6
CASRGGGGQEYGYTF,TRBV10-1,.,TRBJ1-2
CASRGSGGLGETQYF,TRBV6-5,.,TRBJ2-5
CASSPEGTGYQPQHF,TRBV4-2,.,TRBJ1-5
CASSEGEGVQPQHF,TRBV6-1,.,TRBJ1-5
CASSLVGRGALETQYF,TRBV11-2,.,TRBJ2-5
CASSQDRYYGYTF,TRBV4-2,.,TRBJ1-2
CATSRDRTDVGYTF,TRBV15,.,TRBJ1-2
CASSQVYSSNTEAFF,TRBV3-1/TRBV3-2,.,TRBJ1-1
CASSLDIFTDTQYF,TRBV5-1,.,TRBJ2-3
CSASYREAFF,TRBV20-1,.,TRBJ1-1
CASSLEVREDSPLHF,TRBV11-2,.,TRBJ1-6
CSAEGGGTDTQYF,TRBV29-1,once,TRBJ2-3
CASSLEGQGVYYGYTF,TRBV7-2,.,TRBJ1-2
CASSPSTGSYGYTF,TRBV28,.,TRBJ1-2
CASSPMTGSQETQYF,TRBV5-4,.,TRBJ2-5
CASSQEDEVTYEQYF,TRBV4-3,.,TRBJ2-7
CASSKGLGVDGYTF,TRBV6-5,once,TRBJ1-2
CASSMYAHEGSSYNEQFF,TRBV19,.,TRBJ2-1
CASSHRGTDTQYF,TRBV11-3,.,TRBJ2-3
CASSLNYGEKLFF,TRBV7-3,.,TRBJ1-4
CAISDLVAGQGMAGELFF,TRBV10-3,.,TRBJ2-2
CASRTTGYGNIQYF,TRBV6-5,once,TRBJ2-4
CASSQEWSPGGIQETQYF,TRBV4-3,.,TRBJ2-5
CASSLGGSTYEQYF,TRBV11-3,.,TRBJ2-7
CASSRGLATNEQFF,TRBV6-5,.,TRBJ2-1
CASRSAGAKTEAFF,TRBV3-1/TRBV3-2,.,TRBJ1-1
CSPYIEEKLFF,TRBV20-1,.,TRBJ1-4
CASSLAGDSRHGYTF,TRBV5-1,.,TRBJ1-2
CASTFRVLNTEAFF,TRBV2,once,TRBJ1-1
CASSQDQSGLGPQHF,TRBV4-1,.,TRBJ1-5
CASSRGQGQETQYF,TRBV27,.,TRBJ2-5
CASRPGQEYYGYTF,TRBV6-5,.,TRBJ1-2
CASSPLAGALYNEQFF,TRBV11-2,.,TRBJ2-1
CASSQDLGGFQETQYF,TRBV4-1,once,TRBJ2-5
CASSPQQGPGDTQYF,TRBV18,.,TRBJ2-3
CASQVKRPDLFSF,TRBV2,.,TRBJ1-2